This passage covers 20 T cell receptor beta chains from one sample sequenced in a study of blood T cell repertoires in COVID-19. This table comes from immunoSEQ multiplex PCR, and its TCRdb copy is limited to in-frame clones, with some not included. The data show a few hundred thousand clones, 65% to 85% seen once. The sequencing input was PBMCs or T cells enriched from blood (not recorded which). The receptors were gathered from a woman aged 40 to 49 who had recovered from COVID-19.

The chain combines TRBV27 with TRBJ2-7; tentatively, D is TRBD1 (5 bases). The germline CDR1 and CDR2 sequences are MNHEY and SMNVEV (reference sequence). The V end was cut by 4 bases, the J end by 2 bases, with 15 bases between. This CDR3 spans 15 amino acids. This CDR3 is CASSSNQGRAYEQYF. The DNA of the CDR3 is TGTGCCAGCAGTTCCAATCAGGGAAGGGCCTACGAGCAGTACTTC.

The rearrangement joins TRBV6-5 to TRBJ1-5; D unclear. Germline V lookup: CDR1 MNHEY, CDR2 SVGAGI. Deletions cut 5 bases from V and 5 bases from J, with 13 bases between. The CDR3 contains 14 residues. CDR3 residues: CASSRGPADQPQHF. In DNA, the CDR3 is TGTGCCAGCAGTCGCGGCCCAGCCGATCAGCCCCAGCATTTT.

This clone was found once. The J gene is TRBJ2-5, the V gene TRBV30; D unresolved. CDR1 and CDR2 from the germline V gene are GTSNPN and SVGIG (reference sequence). This CDR3 comprises 11 residues. The V and J ends lost 7 bases and 2 bases respectively, with 8 bases between them. In nucleotides, the CDR3 is TGTGCCTCACTAACACAAGAGACCCAGTACTTC. It is translated as CASLTQETQYF.

The V and J genes are TRBV28 and TRBJ1-2; TRBD1 matches 10 bases. Trimming cost V 2 bases and J 2 bases; bases outside gene matches: 5. The CDR3 runs to 16 residues. Per the germline V gene, CDR1 is MDHEN and CDR2 is SYDVKM. This CDR3 reads CASSLPDRGQNYGYTF. CDR3 bases: TGTGCCAGCAGTTTACCCGACAGGGGGCAAAACTATGGCTACACCTTC.

This clone showed up just a few times. CDR3 sequence reads: CASSLAGGSNTGELFF. In DNA, the CDR3 is TGTGCCAGCAGCTTAGCGGGCGGGTCTAACACCGGGGAGCTGTTTTTT. The chain has TRBV7-7 and TRBJ2-2, with D possibly being TRBD2 (5 bases). CDR3 length: 16 residues. The germline CDR1 and CDR2 sequences are SSHAT and FNYEAQ (reference sequence). Trimming removed 0 bases at V and 2 bases at J, with 10 bases between.

This clone was detected a few times. The rearrangement joins TRBV12-5 to TRBJ2-1, with 8 bases lining up with TRBD1. The CDR3 runs to 19 residues. The ends lost 0 bases at V and 2 bases at J; junction bases unmatched: 12. Germline lookup yields CDR1 LGHNT and CDR2 FRNRAP. CDR3: CASGLVPSNSGGPYNEQFF. Here the CDR3 DNA reads TGTGCTAGTGGTTTGGTACCTAGTAATTCAGGGGGCCCCTACAATGAGCAGTTCTTC.

This chain links TRBV9 with TRBJ2-1, with 7 bases matching TRBD2. The CDR3 extends over 14 amino acids. CDR1 and CDR2 from the germline V gene are SGDLS and YYNGEE. V gave up 4 bases and J gave up 6 bases; unmatched junction bases: 7. The DNA for the CDR3 is TGTGCCAGCAGCCTTTTCAGGGAGGGCAATGAGCAGTTCTTC. This sequence encodes CASSLFREGNEQFF.

The chain recombines TRBV15 with TRBJ2-2; TRBD1 matches 9 bases. The CDR3 totals 15 residues. V was clipped by 1 base and J by 6 bases; unmatched bases: 3. Germline V gene data show CDR1 as LNHNV and CDR2 as YYDKDF (reference sequence). DNA for the CDR3: TGTGCCACCAGCAGAGCGGACAGGGGACCCGGGGAGCTGTTTTTT. The encoded protein is CATSRADRGPGELFF.

The CDR3 sequence is CASSSGETQYF. The CDR3 nucleotides read TGTGCCAGCAGCTCAGGAGAGACCCAGTACTTC. The rearrangement joins TRBV5-4 to TRBJ2-5, with D uncertain. The CDR3 totals 11 residues. The V and J ends lost 3 bases and 4 bases respectively, with 4 bases between them. Germline V gene sequence: CDR1 SGHNT, CDR2 YYREEE (reference sequence).

This clone was seen only once. The V gene is TRBV7-2, the J gene TRBJ2-7, with D perhaps TRBD1 (6 bases). The V end was cut by 4 bases, the J end by 3 bases, with 13 bases between. Germline assignment: CDR1 SGHTA and CDR2 FQGNSA. This CDR3 region has 14 residues. The chain's CDR3 is CASSSPTGFYEQYF. In DNA, the CDR3 is TGTGCCAGCAGCTCCCCAACAGGGTTCTACGAGCAGTACTTC.

This clone was found once. The chain uses TRBV6-5 and TRBJ2-3; 12 bases align to TRBD1. The CDR3 spans 15 residues. The trim removed 4 bases at V and 10 bases at J, leaving 9 bases unmatched. From germline, CDR1 is MNHEY and CDR2 SVGAGI. The CDR3 nucleotides read TGTGCCAGCAGTTGGGGACAGGGGGCTTTCGGGGCGCAGTATTTT. Its translation is CASSWGQGAFGAQYF.

J is TRBJ2-1 and V is TRBV4-2; TRBD2 matches 15 bases. Germline CDR1 reads LGHNA; CDR2 reads YNFKEQ. There are 18 residues in the CDR3. Unmatched junction bases numbered 7, after V lost 0 bases and J lost 7 bases. CDR3 sequence (DNA): TGTGCCAGCAGCCAAGATCGGGGGACTAGCGGGAGGTTGAATGAGCAGTTCTTC. This translates into CASSQDRGTSGRLNEQFF.

The chain recombines TRBV6-5 with TRBJ1-5, with 7 bases that match TRBD1. Germline V gives CDR1 MNHEY, CDR2 SVGAGI. V lost 0 bases and J lost 5; bases outside the gene matches: 4. This CDR3 is 15 amino acids long. For the CDR3, the DNA is TGTGCCAGCAGTTACTCGGTTCAGGGGGATCAGCCCCAGCATTTT. The encoded protein is CASSYSVQGDQPQHF.

The CDR3 spells CATERQGAGGEQFF. DNA of the CDR3: TGTGCCACCGAAAGACAGGGGGCTGGCGGTGAGCAGTTCTTC. This chain links TRBV24-1 with TRBJ2-1; TRBD1 aligns across 10 bases. The J segment lost 9 bases and the V segment lost 9 bases, leaving 10 bases of the junction unmatched. The CDR3 runs to 14 residues. The germline CDR1 and CDR2 sequences are KGHDR and SFDVKD.

The chain is built from TRBV11-3 and TRBJ2-2; 9 nucleotides match TRBD1. V gave up 9 bases and J gave up 1 base; unmatched junction bases: 6. CDR1 is SGHNT and CDR2 is YENEEA in the germline V gene. The CDR3 contains 15 residues. CDR3 sequence: CASRPGQGNTGELFF. Written as DNA, the CDR3 is TGTGCCAGTAGGCCGGGACAGGGGAACACCGGGGAGCTGTTTTTT.

The J gene is TRBJ2-5, the V gene TRBV7-6; 11 positions match TRBD2. Looked up from germline, CDR1 is SGHVS and CDR2 is FNYEAQ. V dropped 4 bases and J dropped 5; count of bases not matched to a gene: 12. The CDR3 spans 17 residues. As DNA, the CDR3 is TGTGCCAGCAGCTCCGGGACTAGCGGTGATGGTTGGGAGACCCAGTACTTC. Translated, it gives CASSSGTSGDGWETQYF.

The chain has TRBV10-3 and TRBJ2-5; 8 bases match TRBD2. Germline CDR1 and CDR2: ENHRY and SYGVKD. This CDR3 region has 16 residues. V lost 3 bases and J lost 3; bases outside the gene matches: 9. DNA for the CDR3: TGTGCCATCAGTGACGGGACTAGTATTGGGAAAGAGACCCAGTACTTC. Residues: CAISDGTSIGKETQYF.

The chain employs TRBV19 and TRBJ1-2; the D is unclear. The CDR3 loop spans 14 amino acids. V lost 5 bases, J lost 2 bases, and 12 bases lay in between. In germline, CDR1 is LNHDA, CDR2 SQIVND (reference sequence). CDR3 loop: CASSREGRNYGYTF. The CDR3 DNA follows: TGTGCCAGTAGTCGAGAGGGTAGGAACTATGGCTACACCTTC.

The chain links TRBV6-5 to TRBJ1-1, with D possibly matching TRBD1 (5 bases). The CDR3 covers 13 residues. Germline V gene lookup returns CDR1 MNHEY and CDR2 SVGAGI. The V and J ends lost 5 bases and 5 bases respectively, with 12 bases between them. The CDR3: CASSPTGGTEAFF. CDR3 nucleotide sequence: TGTGCCAGCAGTCCCACCGGGGGGACTGAAGCTTTCTTT.

The V gene is TRBV11-2, the J gene TRBJ1-2; D uncertain. This CDR3 comprises 15 residues. V was shortened by 4 bases and J by 3 bases, with 15 bases between the two germline ends. CDR1 SGHAT and CDR2 FQNNGV come from the germline V gene. DNA for the CDR3: TGTGCCAGCAGCTCCACCTGGGAGGCGGACTATGGCTACACCTTC. Translated, it gives CASSSTWEADYGYTF.